The rows below give T cell receptor beta chains drawn from one sample of a study of T cells in tuberculosis. Clones were read by immunoSEQ multiplex PCR, and TCRdb kept only the in-frame ones, dropping some. The sample lists about 36,000 clones; roughly 92% were seen once. Sequencing was done on a sample of PBMCs. The receptors originated from a donor under 30 with latent tuberculosis or without tuberculosis infection. CDR3s include the opening cysteine and the closing phenylalanine or tryptophan. D genes are given only for firm matches. A row's size may be missing; if present it is once, few, many or a size class.

V: TRBV2
D: TRBD1
J: TRBJ1-2
size: -
CDR3: CASITQGEYGYTF
DNA: TGTGCCAGCATCACACAGGGGGAGTATGGCTACACCTTC

V: TRBV4-1
D: TRBD2
J: TRBJ2-1
size: -
CDR3: CASSHPGGADGNEQFF
DNA: TGCGCCAGCAGCCATCCCGGGGGGGCCGATGGGAATGAGCAGTTCTTC

V: TRBV28
D: -
J: TRBJ1-5
size: -
CDR3: CASRNRLINNQPQHF
DNA: TGTGCCAGCAGAAACAGGTTAATTAACAATCAGCCCCAGCATTTT

V: TRBV7-9
D: -
J: TRBJ1-2
size: -
CDR3: CASSLDPAGYGYTF
DNA: TGTGCCAGCAGCTTAGACCCGGCAGGTTATGGCTACACCTTC

V: TRBV4-1
D: -
J: TRBJ1-1
size: -
CDR3: CASSPITGYTEAFF
DNA: TGCGCCAGCAGCCCGATCACAGGGTACACTGAAGCTTTCTTT

V: TRBV6-1
D: TRBD1
J: TRBJ2-1
size: once
CDR3: CASSEVGQVGEQFF
DNA: TGTGCCAGCAGTGAAGTGGGACAGGTCGGTGAGCAGTTCTTC

V: TRBV6-6
D: TRBD1
J: TRBJ1-4
size: -
CDR3: CASSHQGAATNEKLFF
DNA: TGTGCCAGCAGTCACCAGGGGGCCGCGACTAATGAAAAACTGTTTTTT

V: TRBV6-1
D: -
J: TRBJ1-5
size: -
CDR3: CASSERMQGHQPQHF
DNA: TGTGCCAGCAGTGAAAGAATGCAGGGGCATCAGCCCCAGCATTTT

V: TRBV2
D: TRBD2
J: TRBJ2-1
size: -
CDR3: CASRRTSGGYNEQFF
DNA: TGTGCCAGCAGGCGCACTAGCGGGGGTTACAATGAGCAGTTCTTC

V: TRBV25-1
D: -
J: TRBJ1-6
size: -
CDR3: CASSVGNSPLHF
DNA: TGTGCCAGCAGTGTCGGTAATTCACCCCTCCACTTT

V: TRBV2
D: -
J: TRBJ1-5
size: -
CDR3: CASSELRVNQPQHF
DNA: TGTGCCAGCAGTGAACTACGCGTCAATCAGCCCCAGCATTTT

V: TRBV27
D: -
J: TRBJ2-5
size: -
CDR3: CASRQEYQETQYF
DNA: TGTGCCAGCCGACAAGAGTACCAAGAGACCCAGTACTTC

V: TRBV19
D: TRBD2
J: TRBJ2-2
size: -
CDR3: CASSPRGKGLALAGELFF
DNA: TGTGCCAGTAGTCCACGGGGTAAGGGACTAGCTCTCGCCGGGGAGCTGTTTTTT

V: TRBV11-2
D: -
J: TRBJ2-3
size: -
CDR3: CASSPYTDTQYF
DNA: TGTGCCAGCAGCCCTTACACAGATACGCAGTATTTT

V: TRBV6-1
D: TRBD2
J: TRBJ2-7
size: -
CDR3: CAIKTSGGNEQYF
DNA: TGTGCCATCAAGACTAGCGGGGGTAACGAGCAGTACTTC

V: TRBV5-4
D: -
J: TRBJ1-1
size: -
CDR3: CASEGGDTEAFF
DNA: TGTGCCAGCGAGGGTGGGGACACTGAAGCTTTCTTT

V: TRBV5-6
D: TRBD1
J: TRBJ1-6
size: -
CDR3: CASSGKQGAHSYNSPLHF
DNA: TGTGCCAGCAGCGGCAAACAGGGGGCCCACTCCTATAATTCACCCCTCCACTTT

V: TRBV2
D: -
J: TRBJ2-2
size: -
CDR3: CASKWEVPGELFF
DNA: TGTGCCAGCAAATGGGAGGTTCCCGGGGAGCTGTTTTTT

V: TRBV6-5
D: TRBD1
J: TRBJ1-4
size: -
CDR3: CASSPTGGYEKLFF
DNA: TGTGCCAGCAGCCCGACAGGGGGGTATGAAAAACTGTTTTTT

V: TRBV2
D: -
J: TRBJ2-1
size: -
CDR3: CASSGLVEGEQFF
DNA: TGTGCCAGCAGTGGACTAGTGGAAGGTGAGCAGTTCTTC

V: TRBV9
D: TRBD1
J: TRBJ2-7
size: -
CDR3: CASSAKLEGRDRIYEQYF
DNA: TGTGCCAGCAGCGCAAAGCTCGAAGGTCGGGACAGGATTTACGAGCAGTACTTC

V: TRBV6-5
D: -
J: TRBJ1-1
size: medium-sized
CDR3: CASSYEGTTEAFF
DNA: TGTGCCAGCAGTTACGAGGGGACAACTGAAGCTTTCTTT

V: TRBV4-3
D: -
J: TRBJ1-3
size: -
CDR3: CASSQVGGNTIYF
DNA: TGCGCCAGCAGCCAAGTCGGGGGAAACACCATATATTTT

V: TRBV30
D: -
J: TRBJ1-4
size: once
CDR3: CAWSLGTGEKLFF
DNA: TGTGCCTGGAGCTTAGGGACTGGGGAAAAACTGTTTTTT

V: TRBV29-1
D: -
J: TRBJ2-7
size: -
CDR3: CSVENEGGYEQYF
DNA: TGCAGCGTTGAAAATGAAGGGGGCTACGAGCAGTACTTC

V: TRBV28
D: -
J: TRBJ2-7
size: -
CDR3: CASSLPRPYEQYF
DNA: TGTGCCAGCAGTTTACCCAGGCCCTACGAGCAGTACTTC

V: TRBV5-1
D: -
J: TRBJ2-7
size: once
CDR3: CASSLGSGYEQYF
DNA: TGCGCCAGCAGCTTGGGCTCAGGGTACGAGCAGTACTTC

V: TRBV30
D: -
J: TRBJ2-7
size: -
CDR3: CAWSNAIVEAYEQYF
DNA: TGTGCCTGGAGCAATGCCATCGTAGAAGCCTACGAGCAGTACTTC

V: TRBV7-2
D: -
J: TRBJ1-2
size: -
CDR3: CASSSTQGVGSYGYTF
DNA: TGTGCCAGCAGTTCAACACAGGGAGTAGGGAGCTATGGCTACACCTTC

V: TRBV7-8
D: -
J: TRBJ2-2
size: -
CDR3: CASSLPGLNTGELFF
DNA: TGTGCCAGCAGCTTACCCGGACTGAACACCGGGGAGCTGTTTTTT

V: TRBV6-1
D: TRBD1
J: TRBJ1-1
size: -
CDR3: CASSEGIPGQTKAFF
DNA: TGTGCCAGCAGTGAAGGGATACCGGGACAGACTAAAGCTTTCTTT

V: TRBV7-3
D: -
J: TRBJ1-2
size: -
CDR3: CASSLKAGAPFYGYTF
DNA: TGTGCCAGCAGCTTAAAAGCCGGAGCTCCTTTCTATGGCTACACCTTC

V: TRBV7-9
D: -
J: TRBJ2-3
size: -
CDR3: CASSGPGDTQYF
DNA: TGTGCCAGCAGCGGACCAGGGGATACGCAGTATTTT

V: TRBV2
D: TRBD1
J: TRBJ1-1
size: -
CDR3: CASSVGGPNTEAFF
DNA: TGTGCCAGCAGTGTAGGGGGCCCGAACACTGAAGCTTTCTTT

V: TRBV7-9
D: -
J: TRBJ2-7
size: -
CDR3: CASRPDSSYEQYF
DNA: TGTGCCAGCAGGCCAGACAGCTCCTACGAGCAGTACTTC

V: TRBV9
D: TRBD1
J: TRBJ1-2
size: -
CDR3: CASSVEDRAYGYTF
DNA: TGTGCCAGCAGCGTTGAAGACAGGGCCTATGGCTACACCTTC

V: TRBV9
D: -
J: TRBJ2-2
size: -
CDR3: CASSVELANTGELFF
DNA: TGTGCCAGCAGCGTAGAACTAGCGAACACCGGGGAGCTGTTTTTT

V: TRBV30
D: -
J: TRBJ1-2
size: -
CDR3: CAWNTGRYGYTF
DNA: TGTGCCTGGAATACAGGGCGATATGGCTACACCTTC